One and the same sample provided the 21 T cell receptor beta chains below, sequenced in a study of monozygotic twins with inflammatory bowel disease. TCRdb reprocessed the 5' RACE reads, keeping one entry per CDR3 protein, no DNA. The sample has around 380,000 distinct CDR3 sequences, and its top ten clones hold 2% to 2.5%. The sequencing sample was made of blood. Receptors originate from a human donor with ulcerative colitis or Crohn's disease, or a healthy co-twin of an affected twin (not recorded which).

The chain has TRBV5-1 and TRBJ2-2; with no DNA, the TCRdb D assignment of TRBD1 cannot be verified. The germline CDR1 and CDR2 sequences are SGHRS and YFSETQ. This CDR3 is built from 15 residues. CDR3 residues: CASSALGPDTGELFF. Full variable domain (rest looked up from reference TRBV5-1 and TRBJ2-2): KAGVTQTPRYLIKTRGQQVTLSCSPISGHRSVSWYQQTPGQGLQFLFEYFSETQRNKGNFPGRFSGRQFSNSRSEMNVSTLELGDSALYLCASSALGPDTGELFFGEGSRLTVL.

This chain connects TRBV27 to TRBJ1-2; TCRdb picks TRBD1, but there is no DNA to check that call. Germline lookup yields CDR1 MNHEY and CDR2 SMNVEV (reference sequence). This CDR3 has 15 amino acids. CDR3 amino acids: CASRRRGGEDYGYTF.

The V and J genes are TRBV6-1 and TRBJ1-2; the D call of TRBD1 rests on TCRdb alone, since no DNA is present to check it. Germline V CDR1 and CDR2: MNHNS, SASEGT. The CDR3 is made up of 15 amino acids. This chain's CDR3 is CASTLVGQGSYGYTF.

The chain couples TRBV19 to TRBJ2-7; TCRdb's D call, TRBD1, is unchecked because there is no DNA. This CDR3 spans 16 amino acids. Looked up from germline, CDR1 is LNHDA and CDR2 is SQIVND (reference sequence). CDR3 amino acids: CASKETGRDSIYEQYF.

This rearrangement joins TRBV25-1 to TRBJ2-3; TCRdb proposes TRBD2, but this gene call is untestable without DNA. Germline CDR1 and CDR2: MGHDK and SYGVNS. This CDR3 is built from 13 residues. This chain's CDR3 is CASSELGEDTQYF.

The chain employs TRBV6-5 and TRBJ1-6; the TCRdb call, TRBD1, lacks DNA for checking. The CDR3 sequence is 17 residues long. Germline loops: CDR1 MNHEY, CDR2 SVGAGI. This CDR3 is CASSYSRPGGNNSPLHF.

This CDR3 reads CASNPAGGTNEQFF. The chain links TRBV5-1 to TRBJ2-1; TCRdb lists TRBD2, though no DNA is available to test this call. Germline lookup yields CDR1 SGHRS and CDR2 YFSETQ. CDR3 length: 14 amino acids.

This CDR3 reads CASGRSSGANVLTF. The rearrangement uses TRBV12-3 or TRBV12-4 and TRBJ2-6; TCRdb picks TRBD1, but there is no DNA to check that call. The CDR3 runs 14 residues.

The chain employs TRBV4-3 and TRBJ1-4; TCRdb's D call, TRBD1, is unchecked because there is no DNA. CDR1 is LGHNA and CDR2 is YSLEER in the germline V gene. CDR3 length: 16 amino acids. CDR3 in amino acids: CASSQGGQGANEKLFF.

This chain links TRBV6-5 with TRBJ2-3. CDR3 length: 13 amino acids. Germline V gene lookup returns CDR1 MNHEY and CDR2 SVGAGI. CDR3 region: CASSYSLISTQYF.

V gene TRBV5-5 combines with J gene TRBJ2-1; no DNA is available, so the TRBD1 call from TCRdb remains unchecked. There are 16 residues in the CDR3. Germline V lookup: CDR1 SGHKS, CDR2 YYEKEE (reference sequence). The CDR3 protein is CASSLLDRRQYNEQFF.

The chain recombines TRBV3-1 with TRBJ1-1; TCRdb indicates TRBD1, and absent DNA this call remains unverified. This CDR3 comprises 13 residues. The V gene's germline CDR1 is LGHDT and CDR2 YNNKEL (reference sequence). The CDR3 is CASRLGGFAEAFF.

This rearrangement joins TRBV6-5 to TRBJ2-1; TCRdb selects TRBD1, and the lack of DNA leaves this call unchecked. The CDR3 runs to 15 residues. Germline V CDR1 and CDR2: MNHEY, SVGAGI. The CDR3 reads CASSYVPVGYNEQFF.

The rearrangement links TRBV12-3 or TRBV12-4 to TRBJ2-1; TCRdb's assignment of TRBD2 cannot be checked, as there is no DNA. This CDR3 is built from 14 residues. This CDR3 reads CASSFGTHQNEQFF.

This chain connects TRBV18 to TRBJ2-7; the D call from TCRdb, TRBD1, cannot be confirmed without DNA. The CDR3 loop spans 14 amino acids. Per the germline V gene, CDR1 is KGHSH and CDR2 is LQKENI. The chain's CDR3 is CASSQDRGIDEQYF.

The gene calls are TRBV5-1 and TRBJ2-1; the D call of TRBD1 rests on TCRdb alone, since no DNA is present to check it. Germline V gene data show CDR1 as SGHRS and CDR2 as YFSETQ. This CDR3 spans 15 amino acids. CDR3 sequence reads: CASSVRGPGSNEQFF.

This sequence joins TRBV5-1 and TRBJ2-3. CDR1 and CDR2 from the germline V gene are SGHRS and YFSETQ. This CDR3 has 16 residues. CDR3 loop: CASSFQAELHTDTQYF. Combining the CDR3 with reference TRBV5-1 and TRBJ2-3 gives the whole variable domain KAGVTQTPRYLIKTRGQQVTLSCSPISGHRSVSWYQQTPGQGLQFLFEYFSETQRNKGNFPGRFSGRQFSNSRSEMNVSTLELGDSALYLCASSFQAELHTDTQYFGPGTRLTVL.

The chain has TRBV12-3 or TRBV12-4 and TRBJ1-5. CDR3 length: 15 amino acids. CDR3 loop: CASSSGGTLNQPQHF.

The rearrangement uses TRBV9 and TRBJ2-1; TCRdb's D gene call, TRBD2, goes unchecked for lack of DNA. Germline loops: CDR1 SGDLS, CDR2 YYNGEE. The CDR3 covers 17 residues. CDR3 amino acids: CASSVGPSGRSYNEQFF.

CDR3: CSATDRISSRSEQYF. This sequence joins TRBV20-1 and TRBJ2-7. The CDR3 totals 15 residues. Germline CDR1 and CDR2: DFQATT and SNEGSKA (reference sequence).

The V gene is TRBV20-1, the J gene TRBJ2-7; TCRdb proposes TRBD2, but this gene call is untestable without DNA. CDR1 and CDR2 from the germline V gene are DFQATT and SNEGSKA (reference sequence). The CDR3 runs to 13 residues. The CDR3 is CSAKAGLDYEQYF.